Presented here are 10 T cell receptor beta chains from one specimen sequenced in a study of blood T cell repertoires in COVID-19. TCRdb's copy holds only in-frame clones and misses some; the assay was immunoSEQ multiplex PCR. The sample consists of 70,000 to 75,000 clones, roughly 80% of them appearing once. The specimen was peripheral blood. Receptors were obtained from a woman of 80 years or more with active or convalescent COVID-19.

In its sample, this clone was seen once. V is TRBV2 and J is TRBJ1-4; the D gene is possibly TRBD1 (6 bases). Germline V CDR1 and CDR2: SNHLY, FYNNEI. This CDR3 has 13 amino acids. V lost 11 bases and J lost 8, with 18 bases in between. The CDR3 DNA reads TGTGCCGTAAATCGACAGGCGAAGGAAAAACTGTTTTTT. Translation: CAVNRQAKEKLFF.

By share of the sample, this clone is medium-sized. V and J are TRBV12-2 and TRBJ2-7; no check of the table's D call, TRBD2, against the DNA was made. TRBV12-2 is shown as a pseudogene. The CDR3 covers 16 residues. The CDR3 sequence is CASRLEPTSRFYEQYF. CDR3 DNA: TGTGCAAGTCGCTTAGAGCCGACTAGTAGGTTTTACGAGCAGTACTTC.

The chain's CDR3 is CATRGQGTQGLGYTF. As DNA, the CDR3 is TGTGCCACCAGAGGACAGGGGACCCAAGGTCTTGGCTACACCTTC. The chain uses TRBV24-1 and TRBJ1-2; the match to TRBD1 covers 9 bases. Germline CDR1 KGHDR, CDR2 SFDVKD. The trim removed 7 bases at V and 7 bases at J, leaving 12 bases unmatched. CDR3 length: 15 residues.

The rearrangement links TRBV9 to TRBJ2-3; TRBD1 matches at 8 bases. The V gene end was trimmed by 4 bases and the J gene end by 4 bases; junction bases not matched to a gene: 8. Germline CDR1 SGDLS, CDR2 YYNGEE. The CDR3 totals 15 residues. The CDR3 loop is CASSKQGAGADTQYF. In nucleotides, the CDR3 is TGTGCCAGCAGCAAGCAGGGGGCTGGGGCAGATACGCAGTATTTT.

This clone came up a few times. CDR3 loop: CASRDRAQGNTIYF. Here the CDR3 DNA reads TGTGCCAGCAGAGACAGGGCACAAGGAAACACCATATATTTT. The chain recombines TRBV6-6 with TRBJ1-3, with TRBD1 identical over 7 bases. The J segment lost 4 bases and the V segment lost 6 bases, leaving 6 bases of the junction unmatched. CDR1 is MNHNY, CDR2 SVGAGI, per germline (reference sequence). The CDR3 consists of 14 residues.

This chain connects TRBV19 to TRBJ2-3; 9 bases fit TRBD1. This CDR3 spans 13 amino acids. Germline CDR1 is LNHDA and CDR2 is SQIVND (reference sequence). Trimming at V came to 8 bases and at J to 4 bases, leaving 4 bases not matched to a gene. The CDR3 loop is CASGRTGADTQYF. Written as DNA, the CDR3 is TGTGCCAGTGGGAGGACAGGGGCAGATACGCAGTATTTT.

The J gene is TRBJ2-4, the V gene TRBV5-4; TRBD2 agrees at 7 bases. The V and J ends lost 4 bases and 8 bases, in that order; junction bases with no gene match: 6. This CDR3 is 13 amino acids long. CDR1 is SGHNT and CDR2 is YYREEE in the germline V gene (reference sequence). The DNA of the CDR3 is TGTGCCAGCAGCCCAGGACTAGAACACATTCAGTACTTC. Protein sequence: CASSPGLEHIQYF.

CDR3: CSATGNTEAFF. The DNA of the CDR3 is TGCAGTGCTACGGGGAACACTGAAGCTTTCTTT. This rearrangement joins TRBV20-1 to TRBJ1-1; D unresolved. CDR1 is DFQATT and CDR2 is SNEGSKA in the germline V gene (reference sequence). V gave up 4 bases and J gave up 1 base, with 4 bases separating them. There are 11 residues in the CDR3.

The rearrangement uses TRBV28 and TRBJ2-7; 10 nucleotides match TRBD2. Germline V gene lookup returns CDR1 MDHEN and CDR2 SYDVKM. The CDR3 has 17 amino acids. Unmatched junction bases numbered 15, after V lost 10 bases and J lost 0 bases. The chain's CDR3 is CAITAEAGTSDSYEQYF. CDR3 DNA: TGTGCCATTACGGCGGAGGCTGGGACTAGCGACTCCTACGAGCAGTACTTC.

The chain is built from TRBV3-1 (or the pseudogene TRBV3-2) and TRBJ2-7; D not certain. This CDR3 is built from 12 residues. Germline V gene lookup returns CDR1 LGHDT and CDR2 YNNKEL (reference sequence). V lost 3 bases and J lost 6, with 9 bases in between. The CDR3 reads CASSHGVGEQYF. CDR3 coding DNA: TGTGCCAGCAGCCACGGTGTCGGCGAGCAGTACTTC.